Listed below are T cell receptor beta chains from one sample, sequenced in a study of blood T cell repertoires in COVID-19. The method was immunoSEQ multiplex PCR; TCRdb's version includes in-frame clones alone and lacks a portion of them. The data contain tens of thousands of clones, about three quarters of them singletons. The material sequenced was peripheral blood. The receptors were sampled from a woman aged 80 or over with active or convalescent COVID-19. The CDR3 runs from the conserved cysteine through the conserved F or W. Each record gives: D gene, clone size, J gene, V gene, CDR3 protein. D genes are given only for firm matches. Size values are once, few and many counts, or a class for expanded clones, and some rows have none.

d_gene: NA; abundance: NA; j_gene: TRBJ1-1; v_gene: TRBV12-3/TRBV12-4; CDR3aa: CASSLNFEAFF
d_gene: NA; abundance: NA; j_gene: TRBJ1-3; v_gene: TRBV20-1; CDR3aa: CSAFQNTIYF
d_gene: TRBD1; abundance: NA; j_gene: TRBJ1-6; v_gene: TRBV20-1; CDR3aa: CSASYRGVNYNSPLHF
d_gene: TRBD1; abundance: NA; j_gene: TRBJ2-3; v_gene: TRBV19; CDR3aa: CASSSDRGDLDTQYF
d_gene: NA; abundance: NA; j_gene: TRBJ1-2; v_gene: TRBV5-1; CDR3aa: CASSLSLPRGSGYTF
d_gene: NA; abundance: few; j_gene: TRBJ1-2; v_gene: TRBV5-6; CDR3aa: CASSSALSGGYTF
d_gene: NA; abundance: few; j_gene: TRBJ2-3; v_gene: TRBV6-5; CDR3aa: CATQTQGQSDTQYF
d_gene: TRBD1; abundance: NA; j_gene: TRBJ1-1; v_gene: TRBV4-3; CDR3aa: CASSQRMDRAEAFF
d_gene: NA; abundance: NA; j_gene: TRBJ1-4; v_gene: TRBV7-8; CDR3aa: CASSLEGGGGEKLFF
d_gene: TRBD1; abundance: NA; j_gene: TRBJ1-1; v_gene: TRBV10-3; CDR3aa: CAIRGTVGVVSTEAFF
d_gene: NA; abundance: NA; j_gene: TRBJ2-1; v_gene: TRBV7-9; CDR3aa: CASSLDRQNYNEQFF
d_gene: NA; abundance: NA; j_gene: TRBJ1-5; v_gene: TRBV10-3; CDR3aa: CAISGQVDQPQHF
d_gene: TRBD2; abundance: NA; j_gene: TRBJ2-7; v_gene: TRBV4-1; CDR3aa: CASSGSPLAGGNYEQYF
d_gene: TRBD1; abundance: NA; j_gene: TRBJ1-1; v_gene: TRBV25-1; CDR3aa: CASTTGGAGTEAFF
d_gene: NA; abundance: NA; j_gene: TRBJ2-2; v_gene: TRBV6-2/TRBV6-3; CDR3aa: CASSYDLQGTGELFF
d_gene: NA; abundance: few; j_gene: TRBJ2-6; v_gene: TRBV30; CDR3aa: CAWTRTASSGANVLTF
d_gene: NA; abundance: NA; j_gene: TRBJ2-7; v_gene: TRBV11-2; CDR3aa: CASSILGGHYEQYF
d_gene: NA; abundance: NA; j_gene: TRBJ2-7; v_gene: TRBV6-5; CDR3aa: CASSLTARYEQYF
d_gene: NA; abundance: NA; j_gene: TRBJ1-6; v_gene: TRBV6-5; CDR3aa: CASKESGPLHF
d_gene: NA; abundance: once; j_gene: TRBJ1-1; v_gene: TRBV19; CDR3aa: CASSIGPGRPFLHTEAFF
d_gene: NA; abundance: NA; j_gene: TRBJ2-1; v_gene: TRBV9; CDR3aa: CASSPTLRGANNEQFF
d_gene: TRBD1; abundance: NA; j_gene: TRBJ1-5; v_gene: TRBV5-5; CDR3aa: CASSLLEQGNQPQHF
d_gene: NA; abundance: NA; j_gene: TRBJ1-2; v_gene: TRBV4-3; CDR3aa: CASSQEMGGNYGYTF
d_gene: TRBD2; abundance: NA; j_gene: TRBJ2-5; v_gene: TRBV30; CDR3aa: CAWSVTGLAEQETQYF
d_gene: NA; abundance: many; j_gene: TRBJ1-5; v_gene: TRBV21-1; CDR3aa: CASSNRKAEISNQPQHF
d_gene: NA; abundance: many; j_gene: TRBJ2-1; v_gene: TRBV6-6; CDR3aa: CASSYSRVYNEQFF
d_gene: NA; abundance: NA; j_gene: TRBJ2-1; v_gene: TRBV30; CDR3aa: CAWAQGTSISNEQFF
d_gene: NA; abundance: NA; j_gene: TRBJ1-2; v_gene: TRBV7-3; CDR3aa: CASSPTRGGGGYTF
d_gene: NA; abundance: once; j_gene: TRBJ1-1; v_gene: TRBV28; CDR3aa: CASSLIRHPDTEAFF
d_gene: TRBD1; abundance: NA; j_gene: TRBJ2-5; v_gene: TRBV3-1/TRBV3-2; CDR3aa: CASSQARTGETQYF
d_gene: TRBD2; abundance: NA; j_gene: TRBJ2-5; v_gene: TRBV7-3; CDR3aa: CASSSGTSGGTLYF
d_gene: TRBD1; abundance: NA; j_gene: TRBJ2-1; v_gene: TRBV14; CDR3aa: CASSRRTGKQYNEQFF
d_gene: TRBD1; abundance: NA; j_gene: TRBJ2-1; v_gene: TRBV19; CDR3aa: CASRGQGGRDEQFF
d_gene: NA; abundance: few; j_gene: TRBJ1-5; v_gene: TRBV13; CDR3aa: CASSDSRGGVGQPQHF
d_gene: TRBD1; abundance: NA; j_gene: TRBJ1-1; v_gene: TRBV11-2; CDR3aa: CASSPPGGRAFF
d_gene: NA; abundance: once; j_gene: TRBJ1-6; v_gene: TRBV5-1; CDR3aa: CASSLGQGLNSPLHF
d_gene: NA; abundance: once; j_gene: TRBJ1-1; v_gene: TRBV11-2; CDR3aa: CASSLYRDTEAFF
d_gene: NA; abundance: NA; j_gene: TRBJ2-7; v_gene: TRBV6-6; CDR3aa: CASTRGGTASEQYF
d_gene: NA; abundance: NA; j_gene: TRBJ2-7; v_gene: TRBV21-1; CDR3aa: CASSKGWDRDYEQYF